The sequence of this TCR beta chain was determined in a study of CD8 T cell repertoires and HIV-1 epitope variants. At the level of the study: Each of Twenty-five Gag and Nef epitope peptides stimulated a separate culture. Controls were a CMV, EBV and flu pool, Ebola AY9, and no peptide. Enriched T cells were co-cultured with equal numbers of autologous T cell-negative antigen-presenting cells. Regarding the study as a whole: Roughly nine antigen-specific TCR beta clonotypes were found; six seemed cross-reactive to variants.

Concerning this clone itself: Antigen specificity is unknown.

Sequencing was performed with immunoSEQ multiplex PCR; in TCRdb, only in-frame clones are kept and a portion is missing. The sample records thousands of clones, about 63% being singletons. CDR1 and CDR2 (germline): MDHEN, SYDVKM. With 5 bases clipped from V and 5 bases from J, the junction kept 11 bases outside the gene matches. This CDR3 has 16 amino acids. The sample consisted of cultured CD8+ T cells derived from PBMCs. This chain connects TRBV28 to TRBJ1-2; 10 positions match TRBD1. This sequence originates from a male donor with HIV. CDR3 bases: TGTGCCAGCAGTCTTAACGGAGGACAGGGGGAATATGGCTACACCTTC. This gives the protein CASSLNGGQGEYGYTF.